These 20 T cell receptor beta chains were all obtained from the same sample, sequenced in a study of identical twins. TCRdb re-analysed the 5' RACE reads in MiXCR, keeping a single row per CDR3 protein. The table has approximately 490,000 distinct CDR3 sequences, about a fifth seen once. These data were likewise used in another study, on yellow fever vaccine responses in identical twins.

Sequencing was carried out using CD4+ T cells sorted from blood. These receptors all stem from a woman aged 18-35 years in good health.

The gene calls are TRBV6-1 and TRBJ2-7; D ambiguous. Germline CDR1 reads MNHNS; CDR2 reads SASEGT. The CDR3 length is 14 residues. V shed 2 bases and J shed 1 base, with 9 bases lying between them. The CDR3 nucleotides are TGTGCCAGCAGTGAATTTCAGAGGTCCTACGAGCAGTACGTC. Translation: CASSEFQRSYEQYV.

This CDR3 is CAISDPTGFSYEQYF. For the CDR3, the DNA is TGTGCCATCAGTGACCCGACAGGTTTCTCCTACGAGCAGTACTTC. This chain links TRBV10-3 with TRBJ2-7; maybe TRBD1 (6 bases). Germline V gives CDR1 ENHRY, CDR2 SYGVKD. The ends were cut back, 3 bases at V and 0 bases at J, with 12 bases in the middle. CDR3 length: 15 residues.

The chain employs TRBV7-9 and TRBJ2-5; TRBD1 matches 11 bases. This CDR3 comprises 16 residues. CDR1 and CDR2 from the germline V gene are SEHNR and FQNEAQ (reference sequence). With 5 bases clipped from V and 1 base from J, the junction kept 6 bases outside the gene matches. The CDR3 DNA reads as TGTGCCAGCAGCCCTCTAGGGACAGGGGGCCAAGAGACCCAGTACTTC. Amino acid sequence: CASSPLGTGGQETQYF. Full variable domain (rest looked up from reference TRBV7-9 and TRBJ2-5): DTGVSQNPRHKITKRGQNVTFRCDPISEHNRLYWYRQTLGQGPEFLTYFQNEAQLEKSRLLSDRFSAERPKGSFSTLEIQRTEQGDSAMYLCASSPLGTGGQETQYFGPGTRLLVL.

This clonotype was observed a few times. The V and J genes are TRBV20-1 and TRBJ2-3; D may be TRBD2 (7 bases). V was clipped by 6 bases and J by 3 bases, with 16 bases between them. CDR1 DFQATT and CDR2 SNEGSKA come from the germline V gene (reference sequence). The CDR3 consists of 14 residues. This CDR3 reads CSAPRGLGTDTQYF. For the CDR3, the DNA is TGCAGTGCGCCGCGGGGGCTTGGAACAGATACGCAGTATTTT.

This clonotype was seen more than once but under ten times. The J gene is TRBJ2-1, the V gene TRBV3-1, with D possibly matching TRBD2 (6 bases). V shed 3 bases and J shed 1 base, with 16 bases lying between them. Germline assignment: CDR1 LGHDT and CDR2 YNNKEL (reference sequence). This CDR3 has 17 residues. The CDR3 region is CASSQETGRGSYNEQFF. The CDR3 DNA follows: TGTGCCAGCAGCCAGGAGACTGGGCGGGGTTCCTACAATGAGCAGTTCTTC.

This chain uses TRBV20-1 with TRBJ1-5, with D unclear. CDR1 and CDR2 from the germline V gene are DFQATT and SNEGSKA (reference sequence). Trimming cost V 5 bases and J 2 bases, with 7 bases left between them. The CDR3 spans 12 residues. The CDR3 sequence: CSASEGNQPQHF. The CDR3 DNA is TGCAGTGCTTCGGAGGGCAATCAGCCCCAGCATTTT.

This clonotype was recorded a few times. The V gene is TRBV2, the J gene TRBJ2-5; TRBD2 agrees at 9 bases. The CDR3 is made up of 15 amino acids. V shed 3 bases, J shed 6 bases, and the junction held 8 bases outside the gene matches. Germline V gives CDR1 SNHLY, CDR2 FYNNEI. This CDR3 reads CASSEDSLAGKTQYF. The CDR3 DNA follows: TGTGCCAGCAGTGAGGACTCTCTAGCGGGAAAGACCCAGTACTTC.

The genes are TRBV4-1 and TRBJ1-3; no firm D call. Trimming shortened V by 1 base and J by 8 bases, and 15 bases separated the two germline ends. CDR3 size: 15 residues. The germline gives CDR1 MGHRA, CDR2 YSYEKL. In DNA, the CDR3 is TGCGCCAGCAGCCAAGCCGGGTTGGTTGTTGACACCATATATTTT. This sequence encodes CASSQAGLVVDTIYF.

This clonotype was detected a few times. The chain combines TRBV12-3 or TRBV12-4 with TRBJ1-6, with 8 bases matching TRBD1. Trimming at V came to 5 bases and at J to 5 bases, leaving 5 bases not matched to a gene. The CDR3 has 15 amino acids. The CDR3 loop reads CASSLQGVHNSPLHF. As DNA, the CDR3 is TGTGCCAGCAGTCTACAGGGGGTCCATAATTCACCCCTCCACTTT.

The CDR3 bases are TGTGCCAGCAGTTCTGGGGGGATCACCGGGGAGCTGTTTTTT. Its translation is CASSSGGITGELFF. The J gene is TRBJ2-2, the V gene TRBV12-3 or TRBV12-4, with D perhaps matching TRBD2 (6 bases). The CDR3 totals 14 residues. Trimming took off 4 bases at V and 4 bases at J, with 10 bases between the two ends.

This clonotype has more than one count but fewer than ten. V and J are TRBV6-5 and TRBJ1-1, with a weak D call TRBD1 (6 bases). Per the germline V gene, CDR1 is MNHEY and CDR2 is SVGAGI. Trimming pared 2 bases from V and 10 bases from J, leaving 17 bases between. This CDR3 has 14 amino acids. Written as DNA, the CDR3 is TGTGCCAGCAGTTACAGAGTACAGGGAGGGGCAGCTTTCTTT. Amino acid sequence: CASSYRVQGGAAFF.

This clonotype was found a few times. This rearrangement joins TRBV7-3 to TRBJ2-3, with 9 bases aligning to TRBD2. The CDR3 runs to 16 residues. Germline values: CDR1 SGHTA, CDR2 FQGTGA. Germline trimming cut 1 base from V and 4 bases from J; bases unmatched to any gene: 6. The CDR3 sequence: CASSLNSGSGSDTQYF. The CDR3 DNA reads TGTGCCAGCAGCTTAAATAGCGGGAGTGGGTCAGATACGCAGTATTTT.

The rearrangement joins TRBV6-2 or TRBV6-3 to TRBJ1-2, with D possibly matching TRBD1 (5 bases). This CDR3 has 11 amino acids. Germline CDR1 is MNHEY and CDR2 is SVGEGT. Trimming left V 8 bases short and J 7 bases short, with 11 bases between. The CDR3 here is CASGGTGGYTF. DNA for the CDR3: TGTGCCAGCGGGGGTACGGGTGGCTACACCTTC.

The rearrangement joins TRBV7-9 to TRBJ2-2; D gene ambiguous. Germline lookup yields CDR1 SEHNR and CDR2 FQNEAQ (reference sequence). The CDR3 consists of 14 residues. V lost 5 bases, J lost 5 bases, and 12 bases lay in between. The CDR3 sequence is CASSITKGTGELFF. The CDR3 bases are TGTGCCAGCAGCATCACCAAAGGAACCGGGGAGCTGTTTTTT.

This chain connects TRBV5-1 to TRBJ2-5; 7 bases map to TRBD2. Germline V gene data show CDR1 as SGHRS and CDR2 as YFSETQ. V was clipped by 2 bases and J by 5 bases; unmatched bases: 6. The CDR3 has 14 amino acids. CDR3 DNA: TGCGCCAGCAGCTTCAGCGGGATAGGTGAGACCCAGTACTTC. Its protein product is CASSFSGIGETQYF.

The chain carries TRBV20-1 and TRBJ2-1, with D perhaps matching TRBD1 or TRBD2 (5 bases each). This CDR3 contains 12 residues. CDR1 is DFQATT, CDR2 SNEGSKA, per germline (reference sequence). The V end was cut by 6 bases, the J end by 8 bases, with 14 bases between. CDR3 protein: CSATYRGDEQFF. CDR3 DNA: TGCAGTGCAACCTATCGGGGCGATGAGCAGTTCTTC.

This clonotype was counted only a few times. The genes are TRBV27 and TRBJ2-3, with 10 bases identical to TRBD1. This CDR3 is built from 16 residues. The J segment lost 5 bases and the V segment lost 5 bases, leaving 10 bases of the junction unmatched. CDR1 is MNHEY, CDR2 SMNVEV, per germline (reference sequence). CDR3 bases: TGTGCCAGCAGTCCCGGTCGACAGGGGGCTATAGATACGCAGTATTTT. Protein: CASSPGRQGAIDTQYF.

The chain recombines TRBV7-2 with TRBJ2-3, with D possibly being TRBD1 (5 bases). Deletions cut 1 base from V and 0 bases from J, with 14 bases between. Germline loops: CDR1 SGHTA, CDR2 FQGNSA. CDR3 length equals 17 residues. In nucleotides, the CDR3 is TGTGCCAGCAGCTTAGTCAGGGTACCCTACAGCACAGATACGCAGTATTTT. Its translation is CASSLVRVPYSTDTQYF.

This clonotype was observed a few times. J is TRBJ1-4 and V is TRBV7-9; 9 bases are shared with TRBD1. The CDR3 is made up of 15 amino acids. The junction had 8 bases not matched to a gene; V was cut back by 5 bases and J by 7 bases. Germline CDR1 SEHNR, CDR2 FQNEAQ (reference sequence). The CDR3 sequence is CASSPGQGRSEKLFF. The CDR3 DNA follows: TGTGCCAGCAGCCCGGGACAGGGTCGGAGTGAAAAACTGTTTTTT. The whole variable domain, remainder taken from reference TRBV7-9 and TRBJ1-4, is DTGVSQNPRHKITKRGQNVTFRCDPISEHNRLYWYRQTLGQGPEFLTYFQNEAQLEKSRLLSDRFSAERPKGSFSTLEIQRTEQGDSAMYLCASSPGQGRSEKLFFGSGTQLSVL.

The chain's CDR3 is CASSLEGWLAGGWSYNEQFF. DNA of the CDR3: TGTGCCAGCAGCTTAGAGGGCTGGCTAGCGGGAGGTTGGTCCTACAATGAGCAGTTCTTC. V and J are TRBV7-8 and TRBJ2-1; 11 bases are shared with TRBD2. CDR3 length: 20 residues. The germline V gene has CDR1 SGHVS and CDR2 FQNEAQ. The V gene end was trimmed by 1 base and the J gene end by 1 base; junction bases not matched to a gene: 12.